This T cell receptor (beta chain) was sequenced in a study of somatic mutations in cytotoxic T cells in rheumatoid arthritis. Notes on the study in general: For CD8+ T-cell clonality, rheumatoid arthritis patients and age-matched healthy controls did not differ significantly.

Concerning this clone itself: Antigen specificity is unknown.

Clones were read by immunoSEQ multiplex PCR, and TCRdb kept only the in-frame ones, dropping some. The top ten clones hold about 10% of a sample with about 15,000 clones, approximately 77% of them seen once. Germline trimming cut 1 base from V and 2 bases from J; bases unmatched to any gene: 5. The CDR3 is 15 amino acids. In germline, CDR1 is MNHNS, CDR2 SASEGT. The chain recombines TRBV6-1 with TRBJ2-7; 7 bases line up with TRBD1. Sequenced sample: CD8+ T cells sorted from blood. The TCR sequence derives from an adult with rheumatoid arthritis. The DNA for the CDR3 is TGTGCCAGCAGTGAAGAGGCAGGGGGACCCTACGAGCAGTACTTC. Residues: CASSEEAGGPYEQYF.